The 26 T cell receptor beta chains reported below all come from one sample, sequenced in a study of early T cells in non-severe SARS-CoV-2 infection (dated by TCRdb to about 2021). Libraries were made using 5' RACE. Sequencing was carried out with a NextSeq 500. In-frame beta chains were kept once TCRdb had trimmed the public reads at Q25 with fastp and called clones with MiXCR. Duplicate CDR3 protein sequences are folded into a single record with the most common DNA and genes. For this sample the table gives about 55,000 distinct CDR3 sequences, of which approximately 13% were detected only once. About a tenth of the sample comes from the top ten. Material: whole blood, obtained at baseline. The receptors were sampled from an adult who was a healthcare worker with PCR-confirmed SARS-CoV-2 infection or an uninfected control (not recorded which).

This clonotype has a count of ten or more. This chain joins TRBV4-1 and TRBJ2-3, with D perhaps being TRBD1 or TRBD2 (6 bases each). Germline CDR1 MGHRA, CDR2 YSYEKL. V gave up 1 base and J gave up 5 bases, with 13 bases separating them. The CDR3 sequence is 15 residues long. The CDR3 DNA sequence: TGCGCCAGCAGCCAAGGGGGGGCCAGGGGAGATACGCAGTATTTT. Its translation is CASSQGGARGDTQYF.

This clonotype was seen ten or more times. CDR3 region: CATTSTGQGNTEAFF. In DNA, the CDR3 is TGTGCCACCACCTCAACCGGACAGGGGAACACTGAAGCTTTCTTT. The chain carries TRBV24-1 and TRBJ1-1, with TRBD1 identical over 8 bases. This CDR3 region has 15 residues. V was clipped by 8 bases and J by 1 base; unmatched bases: 8. Germline V lookup: CDR1 KGHDR, CDR2 SFDVKD.

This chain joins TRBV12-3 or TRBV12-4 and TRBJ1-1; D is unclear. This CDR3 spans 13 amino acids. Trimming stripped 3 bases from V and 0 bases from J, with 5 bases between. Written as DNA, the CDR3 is TGTGCCAGCAGTTTCCGGGTGAACACTGAAGCTTTCTTT. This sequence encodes CASSFRVNTEAFF.

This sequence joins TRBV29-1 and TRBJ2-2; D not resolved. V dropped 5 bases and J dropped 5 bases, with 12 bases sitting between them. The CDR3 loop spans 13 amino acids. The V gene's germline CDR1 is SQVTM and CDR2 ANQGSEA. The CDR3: CSVRKGGTGELFF. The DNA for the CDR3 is TGCAGCGTTAGAAAGGGCGGAACCGGGGAGCTGTTTTTT.

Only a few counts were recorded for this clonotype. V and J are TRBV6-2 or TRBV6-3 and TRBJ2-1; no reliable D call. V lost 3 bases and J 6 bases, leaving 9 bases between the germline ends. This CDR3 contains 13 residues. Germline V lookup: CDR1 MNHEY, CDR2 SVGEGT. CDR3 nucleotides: TGTGCCAGCAGTTATTTTGTACTCAATGAGCAGTTCTTC. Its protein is CASSYFVLNEQFF.

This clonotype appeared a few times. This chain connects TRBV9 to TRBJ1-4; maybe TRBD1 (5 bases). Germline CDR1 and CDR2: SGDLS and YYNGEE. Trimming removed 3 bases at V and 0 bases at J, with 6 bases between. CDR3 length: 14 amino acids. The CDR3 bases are TGTGCCAGCAGCGGGACAACAACTAATGAAAAACTGTTTTTT. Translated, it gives CASSGTTTNEKLFF.

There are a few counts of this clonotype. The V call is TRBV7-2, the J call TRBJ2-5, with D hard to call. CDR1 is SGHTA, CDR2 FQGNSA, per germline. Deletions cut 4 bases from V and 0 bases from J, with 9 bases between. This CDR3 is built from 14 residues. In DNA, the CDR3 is TGTGCCAGCAGCTACGACACGAACCAAGAGACCCAGTACTTC. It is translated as CASSYDTNQETQYF.

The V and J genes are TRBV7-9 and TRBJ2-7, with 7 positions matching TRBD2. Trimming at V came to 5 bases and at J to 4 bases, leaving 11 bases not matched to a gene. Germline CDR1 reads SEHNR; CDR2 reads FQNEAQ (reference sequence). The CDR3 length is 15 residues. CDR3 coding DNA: TGTGCCAGCAGCCTCCCTAGCGGTCCGGGGTACGAGCAGTACTTC. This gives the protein CASSLPSGPGYEQYF.

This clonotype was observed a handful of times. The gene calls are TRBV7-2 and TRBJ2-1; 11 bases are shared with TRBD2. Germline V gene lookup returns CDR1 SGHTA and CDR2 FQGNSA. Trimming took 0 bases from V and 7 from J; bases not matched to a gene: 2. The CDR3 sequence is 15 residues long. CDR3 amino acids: CASSLATSGSNEQFF. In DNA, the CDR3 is TGTGCCAGCAGCTTAGCTACTAGCGGGAGTAATGAGCAGTTCTTC.

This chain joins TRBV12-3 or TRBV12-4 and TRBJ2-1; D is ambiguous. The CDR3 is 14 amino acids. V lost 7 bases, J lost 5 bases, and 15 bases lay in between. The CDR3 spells CASTSSQYHNEQFF. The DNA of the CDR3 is TGTGCCAGCACCTCTAGTCAGTACCACAATGAGCAGTTCTTC.

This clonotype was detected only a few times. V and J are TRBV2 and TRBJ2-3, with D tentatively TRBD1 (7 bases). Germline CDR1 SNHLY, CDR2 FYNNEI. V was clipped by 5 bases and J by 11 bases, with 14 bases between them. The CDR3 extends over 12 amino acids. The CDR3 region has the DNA TGTGCCAGCAGTAGACAGGGAGGAGGGCAGTATTTT. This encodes CASSRQGGGQYF.

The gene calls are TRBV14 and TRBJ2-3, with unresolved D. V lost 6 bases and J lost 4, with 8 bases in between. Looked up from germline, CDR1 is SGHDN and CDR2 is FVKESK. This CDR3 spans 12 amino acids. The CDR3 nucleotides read TGTGCCAGCAGTCCAAGTCCAGATACGCAGTATTTT. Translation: CASSPSPDTQYF.

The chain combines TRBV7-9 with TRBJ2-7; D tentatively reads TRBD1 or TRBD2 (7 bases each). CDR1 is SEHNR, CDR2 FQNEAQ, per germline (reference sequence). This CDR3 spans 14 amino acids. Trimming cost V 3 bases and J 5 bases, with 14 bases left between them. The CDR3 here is CASSLRQGGDEQYF. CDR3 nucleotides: TGTGCCAGCAGCTTGCGACAGGGAGGGGACGAGCAGTACTTC.

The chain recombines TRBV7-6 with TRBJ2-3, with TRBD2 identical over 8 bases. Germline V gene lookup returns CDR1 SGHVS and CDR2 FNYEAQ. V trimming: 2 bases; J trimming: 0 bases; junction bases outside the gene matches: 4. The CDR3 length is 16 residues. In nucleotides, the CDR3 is TGTGCCAGCAGCTTACGGGGGGGCCCGAGCACAGATACGCAGTATTTT. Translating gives CASSLRGGPSTDTQYF.

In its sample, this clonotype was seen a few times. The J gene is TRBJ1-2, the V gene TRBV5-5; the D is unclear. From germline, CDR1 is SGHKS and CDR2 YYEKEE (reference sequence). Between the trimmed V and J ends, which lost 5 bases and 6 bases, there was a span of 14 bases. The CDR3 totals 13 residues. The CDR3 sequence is CASRQRTGDGYTF. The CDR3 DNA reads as TGTGCCAGCAGGCAACGTACCGGGGATGGCTACACCTTC. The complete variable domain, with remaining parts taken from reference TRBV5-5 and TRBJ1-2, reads DAGVTQSPTHLIKTRGQQVTLRCSPISGHKSVSWYQQVLGQGPQFIFQYYEKEERGRGNFPDRFSARQFPNYSSELNVNALLLGDSALYLCASRQRTGDGYTFGSGTRLTVV.

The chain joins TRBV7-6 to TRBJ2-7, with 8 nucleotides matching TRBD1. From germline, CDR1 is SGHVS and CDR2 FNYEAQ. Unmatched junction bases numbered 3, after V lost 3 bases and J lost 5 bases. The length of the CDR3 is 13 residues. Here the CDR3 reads CASSLGQADEQYF. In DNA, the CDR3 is TGTGCCAGCAGCTTGGGACAGGCAGACGAGCAGTACTTC.

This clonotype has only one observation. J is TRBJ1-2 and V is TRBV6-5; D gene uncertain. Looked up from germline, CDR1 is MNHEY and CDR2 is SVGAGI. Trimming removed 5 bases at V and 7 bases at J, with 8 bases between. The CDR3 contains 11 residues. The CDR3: CASSDAVGYTF. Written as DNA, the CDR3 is TGTGCCAGCAGTGACGCCGTTGGCTACACCTTC.

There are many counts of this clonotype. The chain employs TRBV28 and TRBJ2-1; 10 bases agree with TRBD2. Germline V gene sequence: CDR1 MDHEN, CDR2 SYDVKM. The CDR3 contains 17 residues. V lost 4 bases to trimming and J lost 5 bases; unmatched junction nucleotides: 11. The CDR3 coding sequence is TGTGCCAGCAGTTCCCTCGCTAGCGGGAGTCAGAACAATGAGCAGTTCTTC. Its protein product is CASSSLASGSQNNEQFF.

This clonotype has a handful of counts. The CDR3 bases are TGTGCCAGTATCGGGACACAGAGCCACAATGAGCAGTTCTTC. Protein sequence: CASIGTQSHNEQFF. The chain carries TRBV12-3 or TRBV12-4 and TRBJ2-1, with D possibly TRBD1 on 6 matching bases. V lost 9 bases, J lost 5 bases, and 17 bases lay in between. The CDR3 is 14 amino acids.

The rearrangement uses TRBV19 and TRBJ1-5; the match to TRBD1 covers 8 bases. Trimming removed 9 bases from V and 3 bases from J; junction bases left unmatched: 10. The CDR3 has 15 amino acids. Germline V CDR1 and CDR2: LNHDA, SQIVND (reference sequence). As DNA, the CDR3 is TGTGCCAGCACACACCAGGGGGCGGACAATCAGCCCCAGCATTTT. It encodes CASTHQGADNQPQHF.

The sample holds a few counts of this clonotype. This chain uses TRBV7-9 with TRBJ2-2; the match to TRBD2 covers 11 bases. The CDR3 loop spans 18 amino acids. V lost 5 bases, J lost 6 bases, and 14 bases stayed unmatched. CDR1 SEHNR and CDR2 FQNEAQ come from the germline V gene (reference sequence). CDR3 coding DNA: TGTGCCAGCAGCCCATGGAGGACCTGGGGACTAGCGGCCGGGGAGCTGTTTTTT. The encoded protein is CASSPWRTWGLAAGELFF.

The CDR3 bases are TGCGCCAGCAGCTCCCTCGGGAACTACGAGCAGTACTTC. This codes for CASSSLGNYEQYF. This chain joins TRBV5-1 and TRBJ2-7; possible D gene TRBD2, 5 bases. V lost 3 bases and J lost 3, with 10 bases in between. CDR1 SGHRS and CDR2 YFSETQ come from the germline V gene. This CDR3 has 13 residues.

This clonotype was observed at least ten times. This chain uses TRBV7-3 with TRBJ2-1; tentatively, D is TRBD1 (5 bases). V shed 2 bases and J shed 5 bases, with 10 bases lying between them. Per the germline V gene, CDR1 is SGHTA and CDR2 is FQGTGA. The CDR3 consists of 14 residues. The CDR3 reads CASSLGQGHNEQFF. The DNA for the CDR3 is TGTGCCAGCAGCTTAGGGCAGGGCCACAATGAGCAGTTCTTC.

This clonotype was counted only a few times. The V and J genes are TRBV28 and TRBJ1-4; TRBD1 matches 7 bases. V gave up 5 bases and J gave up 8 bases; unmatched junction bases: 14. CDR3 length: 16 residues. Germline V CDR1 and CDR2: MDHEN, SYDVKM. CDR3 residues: CASSTGQAGDREKLFF. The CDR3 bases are TGTGCCAGCAGTACCGGACAGGCTGGTGATCGGGAAAAACTGTTTTTT.

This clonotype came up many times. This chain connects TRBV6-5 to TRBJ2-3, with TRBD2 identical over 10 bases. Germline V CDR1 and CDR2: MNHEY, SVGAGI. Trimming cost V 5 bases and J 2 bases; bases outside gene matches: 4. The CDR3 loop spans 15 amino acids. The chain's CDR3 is CASSQLAGFTDTQYF. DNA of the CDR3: TGTGCCAGCAGTCAACTAGCGGGGTTCACAGATACGCAGTATTTT.

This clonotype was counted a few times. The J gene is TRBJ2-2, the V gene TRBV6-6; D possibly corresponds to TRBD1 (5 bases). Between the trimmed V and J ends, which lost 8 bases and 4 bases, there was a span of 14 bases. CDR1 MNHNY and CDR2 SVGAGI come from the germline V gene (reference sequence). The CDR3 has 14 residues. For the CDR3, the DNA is TGTGCCAGCCTGGAGCCAGGGTCCACCGGGGAGCTGTTTTTT. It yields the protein CASLEPGSTGELFF.